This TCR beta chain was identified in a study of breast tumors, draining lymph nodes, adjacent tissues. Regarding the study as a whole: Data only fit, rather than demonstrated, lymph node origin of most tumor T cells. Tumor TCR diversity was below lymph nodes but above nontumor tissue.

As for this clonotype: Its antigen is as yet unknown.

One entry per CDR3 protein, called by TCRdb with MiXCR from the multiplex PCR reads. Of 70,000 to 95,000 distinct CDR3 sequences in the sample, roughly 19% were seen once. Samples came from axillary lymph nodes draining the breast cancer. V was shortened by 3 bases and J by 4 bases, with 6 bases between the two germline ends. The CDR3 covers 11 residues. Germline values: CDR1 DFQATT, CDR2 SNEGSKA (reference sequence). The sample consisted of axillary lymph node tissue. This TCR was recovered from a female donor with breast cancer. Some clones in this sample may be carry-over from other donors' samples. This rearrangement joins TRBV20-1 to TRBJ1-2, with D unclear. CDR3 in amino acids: CSASDIYGYTF. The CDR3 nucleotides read TGCAGTGCTAGCGACATCTATGGCTACACCTTC.